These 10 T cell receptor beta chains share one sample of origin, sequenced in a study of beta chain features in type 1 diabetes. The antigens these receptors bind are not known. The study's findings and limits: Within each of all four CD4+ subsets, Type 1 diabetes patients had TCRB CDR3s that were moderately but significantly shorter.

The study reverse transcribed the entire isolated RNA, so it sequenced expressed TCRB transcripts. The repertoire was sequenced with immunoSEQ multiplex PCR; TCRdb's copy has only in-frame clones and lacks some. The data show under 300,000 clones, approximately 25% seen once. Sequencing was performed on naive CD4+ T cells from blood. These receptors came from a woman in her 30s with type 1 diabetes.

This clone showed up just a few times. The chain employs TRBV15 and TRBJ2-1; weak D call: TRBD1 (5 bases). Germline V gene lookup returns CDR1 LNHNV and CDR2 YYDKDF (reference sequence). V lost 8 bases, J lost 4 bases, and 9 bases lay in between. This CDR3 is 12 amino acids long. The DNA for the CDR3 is TGTGCCACCGGGGCCCCTTACAATGAGCAGTTCTTC. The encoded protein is CATGAPYNEQFF. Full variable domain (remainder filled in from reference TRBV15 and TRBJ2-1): DAMVIQNPRYQVTQFGKPVTLSCSQTLNHNVMYWYQQKSSQAPKLLFHYYDKDFNNEADTPDNFQSRRPNTSFCFLDIRSPGLGDTAMYLCATGAPYNEQFFGPGTRLTVL.

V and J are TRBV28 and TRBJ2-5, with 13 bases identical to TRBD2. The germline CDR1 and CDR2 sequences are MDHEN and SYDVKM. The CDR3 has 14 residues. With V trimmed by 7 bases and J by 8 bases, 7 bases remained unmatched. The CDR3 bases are TGTGCCAGCAACTCCGGGACTAGCGGGAATACCCAGTACTTC. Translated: CASNSGTSGNTQYF.

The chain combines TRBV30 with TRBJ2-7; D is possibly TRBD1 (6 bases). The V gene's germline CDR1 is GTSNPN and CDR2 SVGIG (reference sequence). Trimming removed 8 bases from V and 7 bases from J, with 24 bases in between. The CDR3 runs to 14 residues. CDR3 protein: CAAESFSGTPEQYF. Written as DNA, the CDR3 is TGTGCCGCCGAATCCTTCTCCGGGACACCGGAGCAGTACTTC.

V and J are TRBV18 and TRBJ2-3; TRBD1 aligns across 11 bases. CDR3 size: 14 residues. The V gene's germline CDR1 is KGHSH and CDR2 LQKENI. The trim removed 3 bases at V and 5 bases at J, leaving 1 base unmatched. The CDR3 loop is CASSPGQGVDTQYF. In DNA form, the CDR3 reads TGTGCCAGCTCACCGGGACAGGGGGTAGATACGCAGTATTTT.

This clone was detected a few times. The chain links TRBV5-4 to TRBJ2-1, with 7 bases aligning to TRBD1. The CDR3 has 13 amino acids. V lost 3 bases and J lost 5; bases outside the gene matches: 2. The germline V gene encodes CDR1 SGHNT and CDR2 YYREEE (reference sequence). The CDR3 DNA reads TGTGCCAGCAGCTACGGGACAGACAATGAGCAGTTCTTC. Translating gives CASSYGTDNEQFF.

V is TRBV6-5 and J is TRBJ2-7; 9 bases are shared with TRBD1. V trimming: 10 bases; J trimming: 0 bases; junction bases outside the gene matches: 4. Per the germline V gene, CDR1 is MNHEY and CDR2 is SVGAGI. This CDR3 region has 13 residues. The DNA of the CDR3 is TGTGCCACCAGGACAGGGGTCTCCTACGAGCAGTACTTC. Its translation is CATRTGVSYEQYF.

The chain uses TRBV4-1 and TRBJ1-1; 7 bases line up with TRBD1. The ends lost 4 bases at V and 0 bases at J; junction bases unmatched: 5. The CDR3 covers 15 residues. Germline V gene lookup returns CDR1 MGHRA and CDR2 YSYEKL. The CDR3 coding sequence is TGCGCCAGCAGCCTCTCAGGGACAGTGAACACTGAAGCTTTCTTT. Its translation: CASSLSGTVNTEAFF.

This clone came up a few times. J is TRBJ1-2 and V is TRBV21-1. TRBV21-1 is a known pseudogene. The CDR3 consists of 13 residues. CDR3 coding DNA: TGTGCCAGCAGGACGTTAAGCACGGGAGGCTACACCTTC. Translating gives CASRTLSTGGYTF.

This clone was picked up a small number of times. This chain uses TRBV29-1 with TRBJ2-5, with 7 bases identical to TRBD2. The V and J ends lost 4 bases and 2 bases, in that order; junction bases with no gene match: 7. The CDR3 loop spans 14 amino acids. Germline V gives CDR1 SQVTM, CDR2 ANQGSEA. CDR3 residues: CSVVGGTTQETQYF. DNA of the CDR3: TGCAGCGTTGTGGGGGGGACTACACAAGAGACCCAGTACTTC.

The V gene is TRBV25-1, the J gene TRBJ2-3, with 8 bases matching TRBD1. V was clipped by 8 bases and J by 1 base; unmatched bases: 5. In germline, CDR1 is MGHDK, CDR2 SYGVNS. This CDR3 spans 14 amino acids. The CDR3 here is CASGETGGTDTQYF. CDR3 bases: TGTGCCAGCGGGGAGACAGGGGGCACAGATACGCAGTATTTT. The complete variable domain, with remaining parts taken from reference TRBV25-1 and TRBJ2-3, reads EADIYQTPRYLVIGTGKKITLECSQTMGHDKMYWYQQDPGMELHLIHYSYGVNSTEKGDLSSESTVSRIRTEHFPLTLESARPSHTSQYLCASGETGGTDTQYFGPGTRLTVL.